The 25 T cell receptor beta chains below all came from one sample that was sequenced in a study of T cell responses to AZD1222 COVID-19 vaccine. Produced via immunoSEQ multiplex PCR; TCRdb's table is partial and in-frame only. The sample contains 120,000 or so clones, roughly 92% of which appear only once. The sample consisted of peripheral blood, taken on day 0 of AZD1222 vaccination. The origin of the receptors is an adult in good health.

The V and J genes are TRBV19 and TRBJ1-3; D is ambiguous. Trimming cost V 5 bases and J 0 bases, with 8 bases left between them. There are 14 residues in the CDR3. In germline, CDR1 is LNHDA, CDR2 SQIVND (reference sequence). The CDR3 loop reads CASSYKSSGNTIYF. Here the CDR3 DNA reads TGTGCCAGTAGTTATAAAAGCTCTGGAAACACCATATATTTT.

The J gene is TRBJ2-7, the V gene TRBV25-1, with D unresolved. The ends were cut back, 6 bases at V and 3 bases at J, with 9 bases in the middle. Germline CDR1 MGHDK, CDR2 SYGVNS. The CDR3 spans 12 residues. For the CDR3, the DNA is TGTGCCAGCAGCGAGGACGGCTACGAGCAGTACGTC. Amino acid sequence: CASSEDGYEQYV.

V is TRBV4-3 and J is TRBJ2-1; D may be TRBD1 (5 bases). V lost 0 bases to trimming and J lost 2 bases, with 8 bases between them. Germline V gene sequence: CDR1 LGHNA, CDR2 YSLEER. The CDR3 runs 15 residues. CDR3 sequence (DNA): TGCGCCAGCAGCCAAGACAGGGCGACCTACAATGAGCAGTTCTTC. Translated: CASSQDRATYNEQFF.

V gene TRBV3-1 (or the pseudogene TRBV3-2) combines with J gene TRBJ2-1; 8 bases fit TRBD2. The CDR3 has 18 amino acids. Trimming removed 1 base from V and 2 bases from J; junction bases left unmatched: 10. Germline V gene lookup returns CDR1 LGHDT and CDR2 YNNKEL (reference sequence). In nucleotides, the CDR3 is TGTGCCAGCAGCCAAGGGAGGAGCGGGGGCCGTACCTACAATGAGCAGTTCTTC. As protein: CASSQGRSGGRTYNEQFF.

A single count supports this clone. The rearrangement links TRBV7-9 to TRBJ2-7; 8 bases are a match to TRBD1. J gave up 5 bases and V 0 bases, and 12 bases lay outside the gene matches. The CDR3 runs to 17 residues. Germline V gives CDR1 SEHNR, CDR2 FQNEAQ (reference sequence). CDR3 bases: TGTGCCAGCAGCTTAGCCCCAGGGGGCGATGGTAGGGACGAGCAGTACGTC. Encoded protein: CASSLAPGGDGRDEQYV.

The chain recombines TRBV19 with TRBJ1-1; no clear D. V was shortened by 3 bases and J by 1 base, with 18 bases between the two germline ends. The CDR3 loop spans 17 amino acids. Germline CDR1 LNHDA, CDR2 SQIVND (reference sequence). This chain's CDR3 is CASSIDPVFYENTEAFF. The CDR3 DNA is TGTGCCAGTAGTATTGACCCCGTATTCTATGAGAACACTGAAGCTTTCTTT.

The chain joins TRBV19 to TRBJ1-1, with 9 bases that match TRBD1. The CDR3 has 14 residues. The germline V gene encodes CDR1 LNHDA and CDR2 SQIVND (reference sequence). The J segment lost 6 bases and the V segment lost 5 bases, leaving 7 bases of the junction unmatched. CDR3 DNA sequence: TGTGCCAGTAGTGTACAGGGGGCGCGGGCTGAAGCTTTCTTT. Translating it yields CASSVQGARAEAFF.

The chain is built from TRBV24-1 and TRBJ2-2; 9 bases are a match to TRBD1. Trimming took 3 bases from V and 5 from J; bases not matched to a gene: 6. The CDR3 contains 16 residues. CDR1 KGHDR and CDR2 SFDVKD come from the germline V gene. The DNA of the CDR3 is TGTGCCACCAGTGATCCCCCCGGACAGGGGACCGGGGAGCTGTTTTTT. Its translation is CATSDPPGQGTGELFF.

The chain couples TRBV7-2 to TRBJ2-1, with D unresolved. Germline values: CDR1 SGHTA, CDR2 FQGNSA. The length of the CDR3 is 15 residues. The V and J ends lost 3 bases and 1 base respectively, with 10 bases between them. The chain's CDR3 is CASSFYEPSYNEQFF. The CDR3, as DNA: TGTGCCAGCAGCTTTTACGAGCCTTCCTACAATGAGCAGTTCTTC.

The chain combines TRBV19 with TRBJ1-2, with D tentatively TRBD1 (5 bases). V dropped 2 bases and J dropped 4 bases, with 14 bases sitting between them. Germline V CDR1 and CDR2: LNHDA, SQIVND (reference sequence). The CDR3 length is 15 residues. Written as DNA, the CDR3 is TGTGCCAGTAGTATATCGGTAGGGGCGGGCTATGGCTACACCTTC. It yields the protein CASSISVGAGYGYTF.

The V gene is TRBV5-1, the J gene TRBJ2-1, with 11 positions matching TRBD2. Germline V gene sequence: CDR1 SGHRS, CDR2 YFSETQ. The CDR3 length is 16 residues. V was clipped by 0 bases and J by 4 bases; unmatched bases: 3. This CDR3 reads CASSLVASGGYNEQFF. The DNA of the CDR3 is TGCGCCAGCAGCTTGGTGGCTAGCGGGGGGTACAATGAGCAGTTCTTC.

This sequence joins TRBV5-1 and TRBJ2-7, with 7 bases matching TRBD2. The junction had 19 bases not matched to a gene; V was cut back by 5 bases and J by 2 bases. The CDR3 is made up of 18 amino acids. In germline, CDR1 is SGHRS, CDR2 YFSETQ. The CDR3 DNA is TGCGCCAGCAGTCCGGGGGTCACCCAAGCGGGGACCACCTACGAGCAGTACTTC. As protein: CASSPGVTQAGTTYEQYF.

Comments on this clone: Additional DNA sequences in this sample encode the identical CDR3. The chain links TRBV30 to TRBJ1-1; no firm D call. Looked up from germline, CDR1 is GTSNPN and CDR2 is SVGIG (reference sequence). The CDR3 extends over 13 amino acids. Trimming cost V 0 bases and J 1 base, with 6 bases left between them. CDR3 amino acids: CAWSVQGNTEAFF. In DNA, the CDR3 is TGTGCCTGGAGTGTACAAGGGAACACTGAAGCTTTCTTT.

The chain carries TRBV30 and TRBJ1-6, with TRBD1 as a possible D gene (5 bases). Germline V gene sequence: CDR1 GTSNPN, CDR2 SVGIG (reference sequence). The CDR3 has 15 amino acids. Trimming removed 2 bases from V and 5 bases from J, with 13 bases in between. The CDR3 DNA is TGTGCCTGGAGTACCCTGGGACTTCATAATTCACCCCTCCACTTT. This sequence encodes CAWSTLGLHNSPLHF.

This clone was seen a single time. V usage is TRBV27 and J usage is TRBJ2-1, with D perhaps TRBD2 (5 bases). V dropped 6 bases and J dropped 5 bases, with 20 bases sitting between them. Germline assignment: CDR1 MNHEY and CDR2 SMNVEV (reference sequence). This CDR3 is built from 16 residues. CDR3 sequence: CASSRQAEFGHNEQFF. The CDR3 DNA reads TGTGCCAGCAGCCGACAAGCGGAGTTCGGCCACAATGAGCAGTTCTTC.

The V gene is TRBV3-1 (or the pseudogene TRBV3-2), the J gene TRBJ1-1, with TRBD1 as a possible D gene (5 bases). The germline V gene has CDR1 LGHDT and CDR2 YNNKEL (reference sequence). The CDR3 contains 14 residues. Trimming pared 2 bases from V and 5 bases from J, leaving 12 bases between. The CDR3: CASSQSSGSTEAFF. As DNA, the CDR3 is TGTGCCAGCAGCCAATCCTCAGGGTCGACTGAAGCTTTCTTT.

The V call is TRBV11-2, the J call TRBJ2-1, with TRBD2 as a possible D gene (6 bases). Germline assignment: CDR1 SGHAT and CDR2 FQNNGV. V dropped 2 bases and J dropped 4 bases, with 15 bases sitting between them. The CDR3 spans 16 residues. The CDR3 spells CASSLRSGDFYNEQFF. The CDR3, as DNA: TGTGCCAGCAGCTTAAGGTCGGGAGACTTTTACAATGAGCAGTTCTTC.

The V call is TRBV19, the J call TRBJ2-3, with TRBD2 identical over 12 bases. Germline assignment: CDR1 LNHDA and CDR2 SQIVND (reference sequence). CDR3 size: 16 residues. V shed 9 bases and J 2 bases; nucleotides not matched to a gene: 9. This CDR3 reads CASQETSGGLTDTQYF. CDR3 in DNA: TGTGCCAGCCAAGAGACTAGCGGGGGCCTCACAGATACGCAGTATTTT.

This sequence joins TRBV5-1 and TRBJ2-7; D is undetermined. The length of the CDR3 is 14 residues. In germline, CDR1 is SGHRS, CDR2 YFSETQ. Trimming cost V 2 bases and J 3 bases, with 12 bases left between them. The CDR3 DNA reads as TGCGCCAGCAGCTTCGGAGATCAGAGCTACGAGCAGTACTTC. This sequence encodes CASSFGDQSYEQYF. Full variable domain (remainder filled in from reference TRBV5-1 and TRBJ2-7): KAGVTQTPRYLIKTRGQQVTLSCSPISGHRSVSWYQQTPGQGLQFLFEYFSETQRNKGNFPGRFSGRQFSNSRSEMNVSTLELGDSALYLCASSFGDQSYEQYFGPGTRLTVT.

The V and J genes are TRBV30 and TRBJ1-3; D is undetermined. V shed 3 bases and J shed 3 bases, with 9 bases lying between them. Germline V gene lookup returns CDR1 GTSNPN and CDR2 SVGIG (reference sequence). There are 13 residues in the CDR3. The DNA for the CDR3 is TGTGCCTGGAGCCCAGGAGTTGGAAACACCATATATTTT. Translation gives CAWSPGVGNTIYF.

This clone has a handful of counts. This chain uses TRBV10-1 with TRBJ1-6; no reliable D call. The germline V gene has CDR1 WNHNN and CDR2 SYGVQD (reference sequence). V was shortened by 3 bases and J by 10 bases, with 19 bases between the two germline ends. This CDR3 has 16 amino acids. The CDR3 here is CASSESGLASPSPLHF. In DNA, the CDR3 is TGCGCCAGCAGTGAATCCGGTTTAGCGAGTCCGTCACCCCTCCACTTT.

This clone was counted a single time. The chain joins TRBV9 to TRBJ1-2; D is perhaps TRBD1 (5 bases). V was cut by 3 bases and J by 5 bases, with 23 bases left in between. The CDR3 loop spans 17 amino acids. Germline CDR1 reads SGDLS; CDR2 reads YYNGEE. The CDR3 DNA reads as TGTGCCAGCAGCGCCAAGGTGGCAGGACATAGAGAATATGGCTACACCTTC. Protein product: CASSAKVAGHREYGYTF. Full variable domain (rest looked up from reference TRBV9 and TRBJ1-2): DSGVTQTPKHLITATGQRVTLRCSPRSGDLSVYWYQQSLDQGLQFLIQYYNGEERAKGNILERFSAQQFPDLHSELNLSSLELGDSALYFCASSAKVAGHREYGYTFGSGTRLTVV.

CDR3 coding DNA: TGTGCCACCAGTGACTCCCGACAGGGGGGAAGCAATCAGCCCCAGCATTTT. It specifies CATSDSRQGGSNQPQHF. The chain combines TRBV24-1 with TRBJ1-5, with 9 bases matching TRBD1. The CDR3 consists of 17 residues. Germline V gene data show CDR1 as KGHDR and CDR2 as SFDVKD. J gave up 1 base and V 4 bases, and 7 bases lay outside the gene matches.

The chain combines TRBV6-5 with TRBJ1-1; 9 nucleotides line up with TRBD1. Trimming cost V 6 bases and J 3 bases; bases outside gene matches: 8. This CDR3 region has 15 residues. Germline V gene sequence: CDR1 MNHEY, CDR2 SVGAGI. CDR3 bases: TGTGCCAGCAGACCCATGGGACAGGGATACACTGAAGCTTTCTTT. Protein: CASRPMGQGYTEAFF.

The chain recombines TRBV30 with TRBJ2-1; TRBD2 matches 9 bases. The junction had 5 bases not matched to a gene; V was cut back by 0 bases and J by 8 bases. Germline lookup yields CDR1 GTSNPN and CDR2 SVGIG (reference sequence). CDR3 length equals 14 residues. The CDR3 sequence is CAWSVLSGSDEQFF. As DNA, the CDR3 is TGTGCCTGGAGTGTTCTTAGCGGGAGTGATGAGCAGTTCTTC. The whole variable domain, filled in from reference TRBV30 and TRBJ2-1, reads SQTIHQWPATLVQPVGSPLSLECTVEGTSNPNLYWYRQAAGRGLQLLFYSVGIGQISSEVPQNLSASRPQDRQFILSSKKLLLSDSGFYLCAWSVLSGSDEQFFGPGTRLTVL.